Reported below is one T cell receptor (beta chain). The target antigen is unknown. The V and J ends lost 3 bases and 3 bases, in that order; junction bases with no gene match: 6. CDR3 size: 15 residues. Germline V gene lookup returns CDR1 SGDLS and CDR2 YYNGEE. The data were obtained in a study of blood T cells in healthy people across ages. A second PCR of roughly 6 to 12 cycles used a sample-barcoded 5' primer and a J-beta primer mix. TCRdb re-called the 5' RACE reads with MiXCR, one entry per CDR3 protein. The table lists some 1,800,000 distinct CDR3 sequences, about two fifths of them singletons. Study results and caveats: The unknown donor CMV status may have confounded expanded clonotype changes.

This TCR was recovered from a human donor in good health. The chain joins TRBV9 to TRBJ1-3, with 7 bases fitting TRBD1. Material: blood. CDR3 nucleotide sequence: TGTGCCAGCAGCGCACGGACAGGTCTTGGAAACACCATATATTTT. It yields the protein CASSARTGLGNTIYF.